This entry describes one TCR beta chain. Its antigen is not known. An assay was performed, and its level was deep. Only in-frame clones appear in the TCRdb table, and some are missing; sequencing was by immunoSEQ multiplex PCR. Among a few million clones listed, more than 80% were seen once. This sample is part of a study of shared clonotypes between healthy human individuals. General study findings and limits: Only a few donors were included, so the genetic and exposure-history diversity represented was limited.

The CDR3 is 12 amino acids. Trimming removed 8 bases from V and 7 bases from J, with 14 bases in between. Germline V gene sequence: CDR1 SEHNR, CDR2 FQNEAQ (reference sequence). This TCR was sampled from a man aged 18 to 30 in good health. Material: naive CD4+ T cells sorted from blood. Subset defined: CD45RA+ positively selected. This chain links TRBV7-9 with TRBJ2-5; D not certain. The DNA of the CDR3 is TGTGCCAGCCAGGAACGTGATGGGACCCAGTACTTC. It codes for CASQERDGTQYF.